This T cell receptor beta chain was documented in a study of blood T cell repertoires in COVID-19. Ages ranged from roughly 18 to 100 years, with residence in around 24 US areas. Self-reported history from a screening survey and questionnaire set each donor's cohort. Produced via immunoSEQ multiplex PCR; TCRdb's table is partial and in-frame only. The data contain roughly 250,000 clones, 80% to 90% of them singletons. Unmatched junction bases numbered 6, after V lost 0 bases and J lost 4 bases. This CDR3 has 15 amino acids. The germline gives CDR1 SGHRS, CDR2 YFSETQ. Sequencing was carried out using PBMCs or T cells enriched from blood (not recorded which). The origin of this receptor is a woman aged 18-35 years who had recovered from COVID-19. The chain combines TRBV5-1 with TRBJ2-5; TRBD1 aligns across 7 bases. CDR3 amino acids: CASSLAVRGSETQYF. CDR3 nucleotides: TGCGCCAGCAGCTTGGCCGTCAGGGGGTCAGAGACCCAGTACTTC. Full variable domain (remainder filled in from reference TRBV5-1 and TRBJ2-5): KAGVTQTPRYLIKTRGQQVTLSCSPISGHRSVSWYQQTPGQGLQFLFEYFSETQRNKGNFPGRFSGRQFSNSRSEMNVSTLELGDSALYLCASSLAVRGSETQYFGPGTRLLVL.